Shown below are 25 T cell receptor beta chains from a single sample sequenced in a study of T cell responses to AZD1222 COVID-19 vaccine. Profiling relied on immunoSEQ multiplex PCR, and the TCRdb table lists in-frame clones only, not all of them. The sample lists around 94,000 clones, more than 85% seen once, with 5% in the top ten. Sequenced here: peripheral blood, sampled on day 0 of AZD1222 vaccination. The receptors were gathered from an adult in good health.

The table lists this clone with a count of one. V is TRBV6-6 and J is TRBJ1-5; a weak D match, TRBD1 (5 bases). Germline V gene lookup returns CDR1 MNHNY and CDR2 SVGAGI (reference sequence). V lost 0 bases, J lost 0 bases, and 9 bases lay in between. CDR3 length: 16 residues. CDR3: CASSYSGGSSNQPQHF. CDR3 DNA sequence: TGTGCCAGCAGTTACTCCGGGGGGAGTAGCAATCAGCCCCAGCATTTT.

The chain links TRBV7-8 to TRBJ1-1; weak D call: TRBD1 (5 bases). CDR3 length: 14 residues. Germline values: CDR1 SGHVS, CDR2 FQNEAQ. V lost 3 bases, J lost 5 bases, and 13 bases lay in between. CDR3 sequence: CASSFAPTGTEAFF. The DNA for the CDR3 is TGTGCCAGCAGCTTTGCCCCTACAGGTACTGAAGCTTTCTTT.

The chain uses TRBV7-2 and TRBJ1-3, with a possible D match to TRBD1 (5 bases). CDR1 is SGHTA, CDR2 FQGNSA, per germline. V gave up 5 bases and J gave up 0 bases, with 17 bases separating them. The CDR3 has 17 residues. The CDR3, as DNA: TGTGCCAGCAGCCCCGGGGCACGGGCTAGCTCTGGAAACACCATATATTTT. The encoded protein is CASSPGARASSGNTIYF.

The genes are TRBV10-2 and TRBJ1-2; D not certain. This CDR3 is built from 13 residues. Germline values: CDR1 WSHSY, CDR2 SAAADI. Trimming took off 2 bases at V and 10 bases at J, with 14 bases between the two ends. The chain's CDR3 is CASSEEVEGNYTF. The CDR3 coding sequence is TGCGCCAGCAGTGAGGAGGTGGAAGGCAACTACACCTTC.

This clone was seen more than once but under ten times. This chain uses TRBV7-2 with TRBJ2-7, with unresolved D. V was pared by 0 bases and J by 0 bases, with 9 bases between. CDR1 and CDR2 from the germline V gene are SGHTA and FQGNSA. This CDR3 is 15 amino acids long. The CDR3 DNA sequence: TGTGCCAGCAGCTTAGCAAAGCCCAGCTCCTACGAGCAGTACTTC. Its translation: CASSLAKPSSYEQYF.

The V call is TRBV7-3, the J call TRBJ1-6; 11 bases map to TRBD1. V lost 4 bases, J lost 7 bases, and 6 bases stayed unmatched. The CDR3 runs 16 residues. CDR1 is SGHTA, CDR2 FQGTGA, per germline. The CDR3 DNA reads TGTGCCAGCAGCTCTCGGACAGGGGGCGGCAATTCACCCCTCCACTTT. Residues: CASSSRTGGGNSPLHF.

The genes are TRBV7-2 and TRBJ1-6; D ambiguous. Germline lookup yields CDR1 SGHTA and CDR2 FQGNSA. The ends were cut back, 5 bases at V and 0 bases at J, with 11 bases in the middle. The CDR3 sequence is 16 residues long. The CDR3 region is CASSLPFHSYNSPLHF. Written as DNA, the CDR3 is TGTGCCAGCAGCCTGCCCTTCCACTCCTATAATTCACCCCTCCACTTT.

The genes are TRBV7-3 and TRBJ1-1; no definite D call. The germline V gene has CDR1 SGHTA and CDR2 FQGTGA. V lost 1 base and J lost 3, with 6 bases in between. CDR3 length: 13 residues. The CDR3 sequence: CASSLRWDTEAFF. In DNA form, the CDR3 reads TGTGCCAGCAGCTTAAGGTGGGACACTGAAGCTTTCTTT.

The chain employs TRBV6-2 or TRBV6-3 and TRBJ1-5, with D possibly being TRBD1 (6 bases). Trimming removed 7 bases at V and 4 bases at J, with 17 bases between. The CDR3 consists of 15 residues. The germline CDR1 and CDR2 sequences are MNHEY and SVGEGT. The CDR3 bases are TGTGCCAGCACCCCCGACAGGAGGAGGAATCAGCCCCAGCATTTT. This codes for CASTPDRRRNQPQHF.

This clone was detected only a few times. The rearrangement joins TRBV28 to TRBJ1-2, with a tentative D call TRBD1 (6 bases). CDR3 length: 12 amino acids. Trimming left V 6 bases short and J 13 bases short, with 18 bases between. Germline V gene data show CDR1 as MDHEN and CDR2 as SYDVKM. Here the CDR3 DNA reads TGTGCCAGCAGCCGACAGGTTTTTGGGTGCACCTTC. This encodes CASSRQVFGCTF.

The chain uses TRBV24-1 and TRBJ2-5; 9 bases are shared with TRBD1. Trimming removed 1 base from V and 5 bases from J; junction bases left unmatched: 7. The CDR3 is 16 amino acids. The germline V gene encodes CDR1 KGHDR and CDR2 SFDVKD. The CDR3 sequence is CATSDFSGTGIETQYF. The DNA for the CDR3 is TGTGCCACCAGTGATTTTTCTGGGACAGGGATTGAGACCCAGTACTTC.

J is TRBJ2-1 and V is TRBV11-3; the match to TRBD1 covers 8 bases. V trimming: 4 bases; J trimming: 6 bases; junction bases outside the gene matches: 5. The CDR3 has 14 residues. Germline-derived CDR1 and CDR2 are SGHNT and YENEEA. The CDR3 DNA reads TGTGCCAGCAGCTGGGACAGGTCGGGCAATGAGCAGTTCTTC. Its protein is CASSWDRSGNEQFF.

The chain links TRBV15 to TRBJ1-1; TRBD1 might be the D (6 bases). This CDR3 has 15 residues. Germline V gives CDR1 LNHNV, CDR2 YYDKDF (reference sequence). V was shortened by 2 bases and J by 2 bases, with 12 bases between the two germline ends. The CDR3 DNA follows: TGTGCCACCAGCAGATTGCCGGACAGTAACACTGAAGCTTTCTTT. Its protein product is CATSRLPDSNTEAFF.

J is TRBJ1-5 and V is TRBV2; D remains ambiguous. The CDR3 has 15 residues. Trimming took off 7 bases at V and 0 bases at J, with 13 bases between the two ends. CDR1 is SNHLY and CDR2 is FYNNEI in the germline V gene. CDR3 amino acids: CASTLRRNSNQPQHF. CDR3 in DNA: TGTGCCAGCACCCTTCGAAGGAATAGCAATCAGCCCCAGCATTTT.

The CDR3 sequence is CASSYNRGTEAFF. The CDR3 DNA reads as TGTGCCAGCAGTTACAACAGGGGAACTGAAGCTTTCTTT. This chain joins TRBV27 and TRBJ1-1, with 7 bases matching TRBD1. CDR1 is MNHEY, CDR2 SMNVEV, per germline (reference sequence). The CDR3 loop spans 13 amino acids. With V trimmed by 4 bases and J by 5 bases, 4 bases remained unmatched.

V usage is TRBV7-2 and J usage is TRBJ2-1, with D perhaps given as TRBD1 or TRBD2 (5 bases each). In germline, CDR1 is SGHTA, CDR2 FQGNSA. CDR3 size: 14 residues. Trimming shortened V by 3 bases and J by 6 bases, and 12 bases separated the two germline ends. This CDR3 reads CASSFPGRINEQFF. The CDR3 DNA sequence: TGTGCCAGCAGCTTTCCGGGACGGATCAATGAGCAGTTCTTC.

The chain carries TRBV4-2 and TRBJ2-2, with unresolved D. The V end lost 2 bases, the J end lost 6 bases, and 10 bases lay between the germline ends. Germline CDR1 and CDR2: LGHNA and YNFKEQ. CDR3 length equals 14 residues. DNA for the CDR3: TGTGCCAGCAGCCAAAGTCCCCTCTCCGGGGAGCTGTTTTTT. This gives the protein CASSQSPLSGELFF.

Only one count was recorded for this clone. V gene TRBV9 combines with J gene TRBJ2-3, with 10 nucleotides matching TRBD2. This CDR3 contains 17 residues. V was pared by 1 base and J by 2 bases, with 7 bases of the junction left unmatched. Germline CDR1 is SGDLS and CDR2 is YYNGEE. As DNA, the CDR3 is TGTGCCAGCAGCGTAACACTACTAGCGGGATCCACAGATACGCAGTATTTT. This sequence encodes CASSVTLLAGSTDTQYF.

This clone was detected a few times. The rearrangement uses TRBV6-5 and TRBJ2-1; a weak D match, TRBD2 (5 bases). The CDR3 has 12 amino acids. Germline V gives CDR1 MNHEY, CDR2 SVGAGI. Trimming pared 4 bases from V and 8 bases from J, leaving 9 bases between. CDR3 sequence (DNA): TGTGCCAGCAGTTTCAGGCGGGATGAGCAGTTCTTC. Amino acids: CASSFRRDEQFF.

This chain joins TRBV14 and TRBJ1-2; D not resolved. Germline CDR1 SGHDN, CDR2 FVKESK. CDR3 length: 16 residues. Trimming took 0 bases from V and 4 from J, leaving 15 bases between them. CDR3 coding DNA: TGTGCCAGCAGCCAAGATGGTTTGGACCTTCTCTATGGCTACACCTTC. Its protein product is CASSQDGLDLLYGYTF.

The chain carries TRBV6-2 or TRBV6-3 and TRBJ1-1; D might be TRBD1 (6 bases). Germline values: CDR1 MNHEY, CDR2 SVGEGT. Trimming shortened V by 2 bases and J by 3 bases, and 13 bases separated the two germline ends. There are 15 residues in the CDR3. As DNA, the CDR3 is TGTGCCAGCAGTTACGGTCGGGGGCGAGACACTGAAGCTTTCTTT. Its protein is CASSYGRGRDTEAFF.

This clone was seen a single time. The V gene is TRBV28, the J gene TRBJ2-7; 7 nucleotides line up with TRBD2. Germline-derived CDR1 and CDR2 are MDHEN and SYDVKM. V lost 1 base to trimming and J lost 2 bases; unmatched junction nucleotides: 8. The CDR3 length is 16 residues. CDR3: CASSLLGGRRPYEQYF. CDR3 in DNA: TGTGCCAGCAGTTTATTGGGGGGGAGAAGACCCTACGAGCAGTACTTC.

The chain has TRBV7-9 and TRBJ1-1, with D unresolved. V lost 0 bases and J 5 bases, leaving 7 bases between the germline ends. Germline V CDR1 and CDR2: SEHNR, FQNEAQ (reference sequence). The CDR3 is 13 amino acids. CDR3 in amino acids: CASSLAGRTEAFF. DNA for the CDR3: TGTGCCAGCAGCTTAGCAGGGCGAACTGAAGCTTTCTTT.

The rearrangement joins TRBV7-3 to TRBJ2-2; TRBD2 matches 9 bases. This CDR3 is 18 amino acids long. With V trimmed by 5 bases and J by 6 bases, 16 bases remained unmatched. Germline assignment: CDR1 SGHTA and CDR2 FQGTGA. CDR3 in amino acids: CASSATGGRASVPGELFF. The DNA for the CDR3 is TGTGCCAGCAGCGCGACGGGCGGGAGGGCCTCGGTACCCGGGGAGCTGTTTTTT.

This sequence joins TRBV19 and TRBJ1-5, with TRBD1 identical over 10 bases. The V gene end was trimmed by 7 bases and the J gene end by 6 bases; junction bases not matched to a gene: 9. Germline-derived CDR1 and CDR2 are LNHDA and SQIVND (reference sequence). This CDR3 spans 15 amino acids. The CDR3 loop reads CASTQVTGGSQPQHF. The CDR3 nucleotides read TGTGCCAGTACCCAAGTGACAGGGGGCAGTCAGCCCCAGCATTTT.